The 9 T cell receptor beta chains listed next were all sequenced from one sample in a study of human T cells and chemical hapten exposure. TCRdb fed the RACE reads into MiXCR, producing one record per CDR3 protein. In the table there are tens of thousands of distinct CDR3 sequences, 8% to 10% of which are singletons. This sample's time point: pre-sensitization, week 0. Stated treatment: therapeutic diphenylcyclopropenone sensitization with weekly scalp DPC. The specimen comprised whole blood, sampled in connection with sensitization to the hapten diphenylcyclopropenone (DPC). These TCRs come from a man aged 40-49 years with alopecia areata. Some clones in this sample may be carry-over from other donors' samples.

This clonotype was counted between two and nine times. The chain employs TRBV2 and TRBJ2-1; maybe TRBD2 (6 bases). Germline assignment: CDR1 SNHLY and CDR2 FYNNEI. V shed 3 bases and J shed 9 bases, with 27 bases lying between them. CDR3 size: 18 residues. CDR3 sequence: CASSESGEPVSSLGEQFF. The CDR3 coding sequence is TGTGCCAGCAGTGAGTCGGGAGAACCCGTCTCCTCTTTAGGTGAGCAGTTCTTC.

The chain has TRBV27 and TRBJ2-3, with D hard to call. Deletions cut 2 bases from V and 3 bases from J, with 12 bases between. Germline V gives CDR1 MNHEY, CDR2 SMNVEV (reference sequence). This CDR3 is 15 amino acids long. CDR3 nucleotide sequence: TGTGCCAGCAGTTTAGGGCCCCTTGGGACAGATACGCAGTATTTT. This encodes CASSLGPLGTDTQYF.

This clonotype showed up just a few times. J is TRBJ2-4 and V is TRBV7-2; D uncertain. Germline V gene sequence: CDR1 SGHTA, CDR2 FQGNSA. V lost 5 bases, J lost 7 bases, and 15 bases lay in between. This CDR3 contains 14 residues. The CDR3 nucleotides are TGTGCCAGCAGCCCAGAGTGGAGTTCTAACATTCAGTACTTC. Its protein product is CASSPEWSSNIQYF.

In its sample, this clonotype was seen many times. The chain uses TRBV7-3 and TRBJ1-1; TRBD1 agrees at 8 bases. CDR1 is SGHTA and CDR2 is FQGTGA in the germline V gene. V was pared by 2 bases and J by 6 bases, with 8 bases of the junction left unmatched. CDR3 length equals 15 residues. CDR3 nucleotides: TGTGCCAGCAGCTTAGCAGGGGGCGCCGGATCTGAAGCTTTCTTT. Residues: CASSLAGGAGSEAFF.

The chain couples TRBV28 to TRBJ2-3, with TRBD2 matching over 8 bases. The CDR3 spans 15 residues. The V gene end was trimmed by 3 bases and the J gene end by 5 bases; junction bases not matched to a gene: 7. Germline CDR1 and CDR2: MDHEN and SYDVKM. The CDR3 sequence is CASSFRREARDTQYF. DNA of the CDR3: TGTGCCAGCAGTTTCAGGCGGGAGGCTAGAGATACGCAGTATTTT. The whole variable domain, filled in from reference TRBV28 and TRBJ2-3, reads DVKVTQSSRYLVKRTGEKVFLECVQDMDHENMFWYRQDPGLGLRLIYFSYDVKMKEKGDIPEGYSVSREKKERFSLILESASTNQTSMYLCASSFRREARDTQYFGPGTRLTVL.

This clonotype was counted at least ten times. CDR3 nucleotides: TGTGCCAGCAGTTTAATCTCAGGGAGGTGGAACACCGGGGAGCTGTTTTTT. This gives the protein CASSLISGRWNTGELFF. The J gene is TRBJ2-2, the V gene TRBV28; D might be TRBD2 (6 bases). This CDR3 is 17 amino acids long. V was pared by 2 bases and J by 1 base, with 14 bases between. Per germline, CDR1 MDHEN and CDR2 SYDVKM.

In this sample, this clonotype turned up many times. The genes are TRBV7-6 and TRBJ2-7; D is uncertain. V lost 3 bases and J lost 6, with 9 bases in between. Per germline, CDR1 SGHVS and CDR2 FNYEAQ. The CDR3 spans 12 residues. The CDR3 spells CASSFTYGEQYF. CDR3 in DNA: TGTGCCAGCAGCTTTACGTACGGCGAGCAGTACTTC.

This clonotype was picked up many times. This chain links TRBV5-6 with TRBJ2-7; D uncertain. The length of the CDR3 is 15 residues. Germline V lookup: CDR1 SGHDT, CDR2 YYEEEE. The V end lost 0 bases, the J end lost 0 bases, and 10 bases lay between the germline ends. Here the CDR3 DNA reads TGTGCCAGCAGCTTGGATATAGGCGACTCCTACGAGCAGTACTTC. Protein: CASSLDIGDSYEQYF.

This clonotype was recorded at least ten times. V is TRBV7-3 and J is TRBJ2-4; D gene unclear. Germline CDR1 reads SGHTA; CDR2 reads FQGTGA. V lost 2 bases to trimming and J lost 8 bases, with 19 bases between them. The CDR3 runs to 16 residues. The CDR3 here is CASSLLPPEDADIQYF. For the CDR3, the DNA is TGTGCCAGCAGCTTATTACCCCCGGAAGACGCGGACATTCAGTACTTC. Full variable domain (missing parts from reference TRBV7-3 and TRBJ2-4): GAGVSQTPSNKVTEKGKYVELRCDPISGHTALYWYRQSLGQGPEFLIYFQGTGAADDSGLPNDRFFAVRPEGSVSTLKIQRTERGDSAVYLCASSLLPPEDADIQYFGAGTRLSVL.